This paragraph covers one TCR beta chain sequence. This clonotype was observed a handful of times. What this receptor recognizes is not known. Within one base of it there is no much larger clone, and no base qualities were kept. Including cysteine and phenylalanine, the CDR3 has 16 amino acids. CDR3 DNA is the only sequence kept; it has 48 bases, read in frame from the first base. CDR1 and CDR2 are drawn from the germline V gene (reference sequence): MNHEY, SMNVEV. At the junction V is shortened by 6 bases and J by 2 bases, with 17 bases in between. RNA was extracted using the RNeasy kit, and roughly 0.5 to 1 microgram was reverse transcribed with random hexamers. TCR beta CDR3 regions were amplified with the immunoSEQ multiplex PCR assay covering 54 Vbeta and 13 Jbeta segments. Bias from PCR amplification was corrected by using a synthetic template baseline for primer optimization and for computational correction. The authors' analysis ran thus. Reads were assigned to V, D and J genes according to IMGT and analyzed in immunoSEQ Analyzer, with only productive sequences retained. To calculate clonality, Shannon entropy was normalized by log2 of the number of productive unique sequences and then subtracted from one. For each patient and control, public and private clones were evaluated within the 100 most prevalent clones. Clones were defined as Susac-specific if absent from the healthy and MS cohorts, from 900 to 1,300 published viral clones and from other ImmuneACCESS disease sequences. The raw public data were reprocessed by TCRdb itself: fastp quality trimming at Q25, MiXCR clonotype calling, in-frame beta chains only. Duplicate CDR3 protein sequences are folded into a single record with the most common DNA and genes. V and J calls and clone size were set by TCRdb, not the authors. The sample has some 450,000 distinct CDR3 sequences on record, around 83% of them singletons. Roughly 0.1% of the sample belongs to the ten largest clones.

This entry comes from a study of CD8 T cells in Susac syndrome (dated by TCRdb to the late 2010s). In terms of the full investigation: Whether CD8+ T cell activation and differentiation in Susac syndrome was antigen driven was tested using repertoire sequencing. Clonality of the CD8+ T cell repertoire was compared between about a dozen healthy donors, approximately 14 Susac syndrome patients and around 15 multiple sclerosis patients.

Peripheral blood CD8+ and CD4+ T cells from healthy donors, Susac syndrome patients and multiple sclerosis patients were profiled using high-throughput TCR beta sequencing. The multiple sclerosis controls were treatment-naive patients whose relapsing-remitting disease, either stable or active, fulfilled the revised McDonald criteria. Bulk CD8+ and CD4+ T cells were purified by magnetic negative isolation, while CD8+ TEMRA cells were enriched using FACS. Blood was collected in EDTA tubes and processed within 24 hours, with PBMCs isolated through density gradient centrifugation. PBMCs intended for TCR sequencing were frozen in liquid nitrogen and were later thawed in a 37 degrees C water bath. The sorted or isolated CD4+, CD8+ and CD8+ TEMRA cells reached a purity of at least 90%. Overall study outcomes, separate from this receptor: The TCR sequencing and HLA analysis was acknowledged to have included a relatively small number of individuals.

This TCR was recovered from a human donor with multiple sclerosis. This sequence uses TRBV27 and TRBJ1-3, and the D gene may be TRBD1, 6 bases matching. Sequenced input: CD8+ T cells from PBMCs. The nucleotide sequence reads TGTGCCAGCAGACGGGGGGGGGCCTCGGCTGGAAACACCATATATTTT. Translated, this is CASRRGGASAGNTIYF.